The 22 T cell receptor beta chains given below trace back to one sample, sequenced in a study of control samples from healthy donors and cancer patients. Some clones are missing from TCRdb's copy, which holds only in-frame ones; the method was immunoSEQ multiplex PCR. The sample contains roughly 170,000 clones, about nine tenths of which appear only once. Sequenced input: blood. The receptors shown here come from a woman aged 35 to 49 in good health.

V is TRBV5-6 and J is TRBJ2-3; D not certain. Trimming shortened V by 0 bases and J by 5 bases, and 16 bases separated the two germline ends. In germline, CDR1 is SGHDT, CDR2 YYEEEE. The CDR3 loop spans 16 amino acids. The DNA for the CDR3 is TGTGCCAGCAGCTTGGAGGCCGGGCGTTTTGTAGATACGCAGTATTTT. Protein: CASSLEAGRFVDTQYF.

The CDR3 here is CASSPGQVANSPLHF. Here the CDR3 DNA reads TGCGCCAGCAGCCCGGGACAGGTTGCGAATTCACCCCTCCACTTT. V and J are TRBV5-1 and TRBJ1-6, with TRBD1 matching 8 bases. With 4 bases clipped from V and 7 bases from J, the junction kept 7 bases outside the gene matches. Germline CDR1 reads SGHRS; CDR2 reads YFSETQ. CDR3 size: 15 residues.

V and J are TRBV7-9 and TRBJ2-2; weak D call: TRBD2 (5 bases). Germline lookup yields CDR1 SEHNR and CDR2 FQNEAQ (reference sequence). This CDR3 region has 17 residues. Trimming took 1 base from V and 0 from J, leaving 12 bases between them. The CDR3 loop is CASSLGYEGSNTGELFF. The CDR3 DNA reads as TGTGCCAGCAGCTTAGGGTACGAGGGATCGAACACCGGGGAGCTGTTTTTT.

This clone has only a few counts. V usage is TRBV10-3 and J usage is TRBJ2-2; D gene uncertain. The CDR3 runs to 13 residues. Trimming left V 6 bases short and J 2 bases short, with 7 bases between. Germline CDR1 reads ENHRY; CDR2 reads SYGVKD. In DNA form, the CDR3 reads TGTGCCATCAGGCAGGACAACACCGGGGAGCTGTTTTTT. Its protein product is CAIRQDNTGELFF.

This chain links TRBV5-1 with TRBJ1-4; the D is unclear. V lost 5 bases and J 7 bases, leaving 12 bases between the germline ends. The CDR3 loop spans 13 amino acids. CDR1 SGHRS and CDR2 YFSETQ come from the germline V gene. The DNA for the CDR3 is TGCGCCAGCAGGCACCCAGGTGGTGAAAAACTGTTTTTT. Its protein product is CASRHPGGEKLFF.

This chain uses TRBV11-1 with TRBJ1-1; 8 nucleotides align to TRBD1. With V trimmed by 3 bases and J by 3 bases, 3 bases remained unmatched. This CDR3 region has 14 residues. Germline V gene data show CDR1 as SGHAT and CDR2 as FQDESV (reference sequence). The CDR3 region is CASSLDRADTEAFF. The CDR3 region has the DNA TGTGCCAGCAGCTTGGACAGGGCGGACACTGAAGCTTTCTTT.

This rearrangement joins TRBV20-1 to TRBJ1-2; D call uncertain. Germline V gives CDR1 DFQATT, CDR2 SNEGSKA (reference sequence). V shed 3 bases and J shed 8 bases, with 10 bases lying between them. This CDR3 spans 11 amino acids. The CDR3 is CSARSGSGYTF. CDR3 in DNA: TGCAGTGCTAGGTCGGGGAGCGGCTACACCTTC.

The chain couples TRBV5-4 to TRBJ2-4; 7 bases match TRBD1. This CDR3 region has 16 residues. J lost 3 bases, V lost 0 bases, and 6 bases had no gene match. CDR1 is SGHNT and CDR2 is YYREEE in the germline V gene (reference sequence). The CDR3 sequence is CASSLVGGEGKNIQYF. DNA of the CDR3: TGTGCCAGCAGCTTGGTAGGGGGCGAGGGCAAAAACATTCAGTACTTC.

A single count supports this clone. Here the CDR3 DNA reads TGTGCCAGCAGTTACCCCGCCGATGAGCAGTTCTTC. Amino acid sequence: CASSYPADEQFF. The chain combines TRBV6-5 with TRBJ2-1, with D unresolved. The CDR3 consists of 12 residues. V lost 2 bases, J lost 8 bases, and 7 bases lay in between. Germline CDR1 MNHEY, CDR2 SVGAGI.

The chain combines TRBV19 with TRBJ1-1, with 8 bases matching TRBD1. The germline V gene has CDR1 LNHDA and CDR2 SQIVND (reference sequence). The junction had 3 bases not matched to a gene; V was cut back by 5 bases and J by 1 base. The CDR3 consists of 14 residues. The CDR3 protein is CASSSQGGNTEAFF. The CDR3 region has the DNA TGTGCCAGTAGTTCACAGGGGGGGAACACTGAAGCTTTCTTT. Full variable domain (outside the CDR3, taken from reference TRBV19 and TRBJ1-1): DGGITQSPKYLFRKEGQNVTLSCEQNLNHDAMYWYRQDPGQGLRLIYYSQIVNDFQKGDIAEGYSVSREKKESFPLTVTSAQKNPTAFYLCASSSQGGNTEAFFGQGTRLTVV.

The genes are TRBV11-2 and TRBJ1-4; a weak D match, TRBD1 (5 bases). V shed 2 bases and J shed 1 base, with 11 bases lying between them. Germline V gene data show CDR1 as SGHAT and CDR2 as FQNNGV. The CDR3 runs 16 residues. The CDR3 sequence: CASSLFWGVTNEKLFF. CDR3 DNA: TGTGCCAGCAGCTTATTTTGGGGGGTAACTAATGAAAAACTGTTTTTT.

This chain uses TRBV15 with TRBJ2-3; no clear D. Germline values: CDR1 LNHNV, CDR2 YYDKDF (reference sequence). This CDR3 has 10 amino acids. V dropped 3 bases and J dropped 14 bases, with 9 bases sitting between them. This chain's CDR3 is CATSSPLPYF. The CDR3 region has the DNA TGTGCCACCAGCAGCCCCCTCCCGTATTTT.

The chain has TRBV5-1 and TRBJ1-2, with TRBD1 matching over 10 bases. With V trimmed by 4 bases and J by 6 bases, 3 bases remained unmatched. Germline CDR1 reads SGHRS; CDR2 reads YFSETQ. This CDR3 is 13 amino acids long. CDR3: CASSLDRGHGYTF. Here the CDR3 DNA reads TGCGCCAGCAGCCTTGACAGGGGGCATGGCTACACCTTC.

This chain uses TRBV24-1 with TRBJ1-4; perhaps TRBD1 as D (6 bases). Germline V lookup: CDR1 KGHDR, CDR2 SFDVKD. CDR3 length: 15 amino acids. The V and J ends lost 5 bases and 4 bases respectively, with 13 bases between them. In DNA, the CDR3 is TGTGCCACCAGTGGGCGACAGGAGGTTAATGAAAAACTGTTTTTT. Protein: CATSGRQEVNEKLFF.

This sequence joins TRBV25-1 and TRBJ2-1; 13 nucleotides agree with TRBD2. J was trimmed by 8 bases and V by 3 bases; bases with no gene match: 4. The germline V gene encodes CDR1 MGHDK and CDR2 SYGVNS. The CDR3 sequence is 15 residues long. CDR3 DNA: TGTGCCAGCAGTGAGGGACTAGCGGGGCCCCATGAGCAGTTCTTC. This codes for CASSEGLAGPHEQFF. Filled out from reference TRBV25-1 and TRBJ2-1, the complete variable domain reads EADIYQTPRYLVIGTGKKITLECSQTMGHDKMYWYQQDPGMELHLIHYSYGVNSTEKGDLSSESTVSRIRTEHFPLTLESARPSHTSQYLCASSEGLAGPHEQFFGPGTRLTVL.

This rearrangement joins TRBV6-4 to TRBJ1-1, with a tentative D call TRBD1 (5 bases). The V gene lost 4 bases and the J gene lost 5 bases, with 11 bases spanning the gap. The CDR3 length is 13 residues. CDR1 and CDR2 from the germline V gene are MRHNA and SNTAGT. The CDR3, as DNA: TGTGCCAGCAGTGTTTCAGGGAGAACTGAAGCTTTCTTT. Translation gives CASSVSGRTEAFF.

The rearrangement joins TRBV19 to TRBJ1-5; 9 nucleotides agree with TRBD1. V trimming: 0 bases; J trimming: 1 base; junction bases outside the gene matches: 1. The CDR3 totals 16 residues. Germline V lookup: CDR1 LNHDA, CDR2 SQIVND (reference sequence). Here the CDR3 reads CASSIDGTGSNQPQHF. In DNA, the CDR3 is TGTGCCAGTAGTATAGATGGGACAGGGAGCAATCAGCCCCAGCATTTT.

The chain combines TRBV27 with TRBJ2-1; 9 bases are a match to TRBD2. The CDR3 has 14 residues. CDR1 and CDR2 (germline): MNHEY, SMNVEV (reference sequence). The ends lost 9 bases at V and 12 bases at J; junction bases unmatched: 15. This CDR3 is CASRPSGARGVQFF. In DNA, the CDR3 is TGTGCCAGTCGTCCTAGCGGGGCTCGCGGGGTGCAGTTCTTC.

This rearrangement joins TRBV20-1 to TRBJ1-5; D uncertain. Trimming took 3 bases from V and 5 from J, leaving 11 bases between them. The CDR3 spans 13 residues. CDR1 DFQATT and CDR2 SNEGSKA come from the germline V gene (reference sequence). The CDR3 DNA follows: TGCAGTGCTAGTTTGTCAGAGGATCAGCCCCAGCATTTT. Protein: CSASLSEDQPQHF.

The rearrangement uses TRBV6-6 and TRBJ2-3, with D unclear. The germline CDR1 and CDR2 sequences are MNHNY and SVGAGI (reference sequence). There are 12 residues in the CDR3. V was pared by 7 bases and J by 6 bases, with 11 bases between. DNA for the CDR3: TGTGCCAGCACCCAATCTGAGGATACGCAGTATTTT. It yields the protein CASTQSEDTQYF.

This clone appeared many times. The CDR3 coding sequence is TGTGCCAGCGGAATAGGGACAACTACCGGGGAGCTGTTTTTT. Its translation is CASGIGTTTGELFF. The chain couples TRBV5-4 to TRBJ2-2, with D maybe TRBD1 (6 bases). V gave up 7 bases and J gave up 5 bases, with 15 bases separating them. Germline CDR1 SGHNT, CDR2 YYREEE (reference sequence). The length of the CDR3 is 14 residues.

The chain's CDR3 is CASSLRGNTGELFF. As DNA, the CDR3 is TGTGCCAGTTCTCTCAGGGGGAACACCGGGGAGCTGTTTTTT. This chain joins TRBV19 and TRBJ2-2; D perhaps matches TRBD1 (6 bases). CDR3 length: 14 residues. Trimming shortened V by 8 bases and J by 1 base, and 11 bases separated the two germline ends. Germline V lookup: CDR1 LNHDA, CDR2 SQIVND (reference sequence).